This T cell receptor beta chain was documented in a study of neoadjuvant anti-PD-1 for oral cavity cancer. This clone was seen only a few times. The CDR3 spans 14 residues. V dropped 1 base and J dropped 5 bases, with 9 bases sitting between them. CDR1 and CDR2 (germline): KGHSH, LQKENI. The assay was immunoSEQ multiplex PCR, and TCRdb's table has in-frame clones only and misses some. In the table there are about 37,000 clones, more than 35% of which are singletons. Time point described: after neoadjuvant nivolumab, at surgical resection. Stage II-IVA oral cavity squamous cell carcinoma was new and untreated by systemic or radiation therapy.

This specimen consisted of tumor tissue, obtained after nivolumab (anti-PD-1) treatment. The chain links TRBV18 to TRBJ1-5; no reliable D call. The clonotype comes from a person aged 35-79 years with oral cavity squamous cell carcinoma. CDR3 DNA: TGTGCCAGCTCACCACTCCCCAGCCATCAGCCCCAGCATTTT. Translated, it gives CASSPLPSHQPQHF.